This T cell receptor (beta chain) is drawn from a study of blood T cell repertoires in COVID-19. The wider study: Collection of acute and convalescent COVID-19 samples took place in the United States, Italy and Spain. In each case, the material was cDNA or gDNA derived from T cells, B-cell-depleted T cells, or PBMCs.

Germline loops: CDR1 SGHVS, CDR2 FQNEAQ. Trimming removed 4 bases from V and 1 base from J; junction bases left unmatched: 3. The CDR3 covers 16 residues. Per the authors' pipeline: Amplification with reference gene primers provided the estimates of nucleated cell counts. TCRdb's copy holds only in-frame clones and misses some; the assay was immunoSEQ multiplex PCR. For V, J and clone size, that table is used; D and trimming come from the DNA. The sample lists about 130,000 clones; approximately 85% were seen once. The sequencing input was peripheral blood. V is TRBV7-8 and J is TRBJ2-7; 14 nucleotides line up with TRBD2. The sequence was obtained from a human donor in a cohort sampled during active COVID-19. CDR3 amino acids: CASSYGLAGGSYEQYF. Here the CDR3 DNA reads TGTGCCAGCAGCTACGGACTAGCGGGGGGTTCCTACGAGCAGTACTTC.